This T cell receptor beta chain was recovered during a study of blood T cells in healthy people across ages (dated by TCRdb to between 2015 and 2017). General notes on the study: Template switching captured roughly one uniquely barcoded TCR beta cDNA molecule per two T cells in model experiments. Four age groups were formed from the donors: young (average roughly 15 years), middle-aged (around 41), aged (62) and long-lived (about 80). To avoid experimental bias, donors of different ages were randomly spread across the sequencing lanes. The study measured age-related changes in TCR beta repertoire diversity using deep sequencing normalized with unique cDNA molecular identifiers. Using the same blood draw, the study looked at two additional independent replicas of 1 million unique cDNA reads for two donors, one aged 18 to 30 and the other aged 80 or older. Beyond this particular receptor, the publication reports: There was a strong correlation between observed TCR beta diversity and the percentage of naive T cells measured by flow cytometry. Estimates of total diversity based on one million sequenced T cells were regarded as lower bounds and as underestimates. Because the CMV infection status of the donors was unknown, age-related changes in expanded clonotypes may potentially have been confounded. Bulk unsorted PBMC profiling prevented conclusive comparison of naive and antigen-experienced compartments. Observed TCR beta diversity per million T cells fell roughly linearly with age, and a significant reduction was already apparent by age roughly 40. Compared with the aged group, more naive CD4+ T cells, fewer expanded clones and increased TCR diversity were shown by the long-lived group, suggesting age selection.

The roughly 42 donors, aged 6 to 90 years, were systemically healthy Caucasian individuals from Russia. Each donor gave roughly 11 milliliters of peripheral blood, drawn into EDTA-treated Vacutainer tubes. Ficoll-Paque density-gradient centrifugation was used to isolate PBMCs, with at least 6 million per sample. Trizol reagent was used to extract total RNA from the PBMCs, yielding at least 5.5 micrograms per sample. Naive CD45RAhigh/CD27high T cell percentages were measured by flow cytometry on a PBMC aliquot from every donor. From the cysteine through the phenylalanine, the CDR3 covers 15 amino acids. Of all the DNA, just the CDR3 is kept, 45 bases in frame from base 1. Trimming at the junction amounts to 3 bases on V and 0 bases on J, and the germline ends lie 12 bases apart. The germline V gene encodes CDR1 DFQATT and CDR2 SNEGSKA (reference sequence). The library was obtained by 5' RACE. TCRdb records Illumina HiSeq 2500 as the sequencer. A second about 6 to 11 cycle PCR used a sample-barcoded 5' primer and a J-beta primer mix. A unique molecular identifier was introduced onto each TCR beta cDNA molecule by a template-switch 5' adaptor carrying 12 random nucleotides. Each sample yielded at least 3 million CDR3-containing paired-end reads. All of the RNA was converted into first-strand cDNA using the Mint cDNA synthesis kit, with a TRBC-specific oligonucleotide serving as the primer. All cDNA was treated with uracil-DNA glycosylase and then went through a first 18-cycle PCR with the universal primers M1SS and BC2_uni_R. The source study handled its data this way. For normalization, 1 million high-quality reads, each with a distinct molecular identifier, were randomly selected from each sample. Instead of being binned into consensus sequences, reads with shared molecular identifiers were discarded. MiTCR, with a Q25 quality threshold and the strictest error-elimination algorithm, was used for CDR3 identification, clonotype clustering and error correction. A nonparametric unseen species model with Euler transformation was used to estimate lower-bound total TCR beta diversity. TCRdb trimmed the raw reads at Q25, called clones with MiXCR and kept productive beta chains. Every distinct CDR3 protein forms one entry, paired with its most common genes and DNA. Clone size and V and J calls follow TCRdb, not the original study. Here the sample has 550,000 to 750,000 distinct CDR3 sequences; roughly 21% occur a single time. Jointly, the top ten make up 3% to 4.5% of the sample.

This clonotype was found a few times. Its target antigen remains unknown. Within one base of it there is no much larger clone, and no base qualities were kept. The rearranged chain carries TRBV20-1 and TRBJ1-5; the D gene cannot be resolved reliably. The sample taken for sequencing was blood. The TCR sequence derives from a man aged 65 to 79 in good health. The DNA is TGCAGTGCTAGCTTGGGATCCTCTAGCAATCAGCCCCAGCATTTT. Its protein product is CSASLGSSSNQPQHF.